Sequencing of this T cell receptor beta chain was carried out in a study of cytomegalovirus exposure and HLA in healthy donors. Overall study results and limits: The authors later found TCR association rates varying by HLA locus, with DRB1 most and HLA-C fewest. Fewer than 20,000 TCR beta sequences were associated with HLA alleles at 0.05 false discovery rate in a later analysis. Later genetic work tied a missense DCLRE1C variant to beta-chain V and J trimming.

Every donor was a healthy person donating bone marrow. A multiplex PCR was run with 60 Vbeta primers and 13 Jbeta primers. Method: immunoSEQ multiplex PCR; TCRdb's copy keeps in-frame clones and lacks some. The table shows around 210,000 clones, with around 79% occurring only once. V gave up 0 bases and J gave up 3 bases, with 12 bases separating them. This CDR3 spans 15 amino acids. CDR1 and CDR2 (germline): MNHEY, SVGAGI. In its sample, this clone was seen a few times. Antigen: not known. The chain couples TRBV6-5 to TRBJ2-7; weak D call: TRBD1 (6 bases). The receptor comes from a male donor in good health and CMV-seropositive. The sequenced sample consisted of PBMCs. The CDR3 nucleotides are TGTGCCAGCAGTTACTCCGGACAGATGAACTACGAGCAGTACTTC. Translation gives CASSYSGQMNYEQYF.